This TCR beta chain was sequenced during a study of cytomegalovirus exposure and HLA in healthy donors. The CDR3 consists of 14 residues. Germline values: CDR1 SGHDT, CDR2 YYEEEE. The ends lost 3 bases at V and 7 bases at J; junction bases unmatched: 3. Use of 60 Vbeta and 13 Jbeta primers characterized the PCR. Produced via immunoSEQ multiplex PCR; TCRdb's table is partial and in-frame only. This table holds roughly 130,000 clones, roughly two thirds found once. The sample consisted of PBMCs. This TCR came from a man aged 25-45 years in good health and CMV-seropositive. The rearrangement uses TRBV5-6 and TRBJ1-6, with TRBD1 matching 8 bases. DNA of the CDR3: TGTGCCAGCAGCTCGGACAGGGCAAATTCACCCCTCCACTTT. Translated, it gives CASSSDRANSPLHF. Drawing the rest from reference TRBV5-6 and TRBJ1-6, the complete variable domain is DAGVTQSPTHLIKTRGQQVTLRCSPKSGHDTVSWYQQALGQGPQFIFQYYEEEERQRGNFPDRFSGHQFPNYSSELNVNALLLGDSALYLCASSSDRANSPLHFGNGTRLTVT.